The present TCR beta chain was sequenced within a study of blood T cell repertoires in COVID-19. Study context: PBMCs, B-cell-depleted T cells, or T cells were the source of the cDNA or gDNA that made up the material.

Those enrolled in Seattle joined during active infection and were followed longitudinally afterward. In the original workflow: Quantification of nucleated cells was approximated via reference gene primer amplification. Produced via immunoSEQ multiplex PCR; TCRdb's table is partial and in-frame only. The DNA gave D and trimming, while V, J and clone size come from that table. The table shows 300,000 to 400,000 clones, with almost 90% occurring only once. This TCR was sampled from a woman aged 25 to 45 with COVID-19, enrolled during active disease. The sample consisted of peripheral blood.

In DNA form, the CDR3 reads TGTGCCACCAGCAGAGAACAGGCGAGCTCCTATAATTCACCCCTCCACTTT. This translates into CATSREQASSYNSPLHF. The chain has TRBV15 and TRBJ1-6; D is perhaps TRBD1 (5 bases). The V and J ends lost 0 bases and 0 bases respectively, with 9 bases between them. CDR3 length: 17 residues. Looked up from germline, CDR1 is LNHNV and CDR2 is YYDKDF (reference sequence).